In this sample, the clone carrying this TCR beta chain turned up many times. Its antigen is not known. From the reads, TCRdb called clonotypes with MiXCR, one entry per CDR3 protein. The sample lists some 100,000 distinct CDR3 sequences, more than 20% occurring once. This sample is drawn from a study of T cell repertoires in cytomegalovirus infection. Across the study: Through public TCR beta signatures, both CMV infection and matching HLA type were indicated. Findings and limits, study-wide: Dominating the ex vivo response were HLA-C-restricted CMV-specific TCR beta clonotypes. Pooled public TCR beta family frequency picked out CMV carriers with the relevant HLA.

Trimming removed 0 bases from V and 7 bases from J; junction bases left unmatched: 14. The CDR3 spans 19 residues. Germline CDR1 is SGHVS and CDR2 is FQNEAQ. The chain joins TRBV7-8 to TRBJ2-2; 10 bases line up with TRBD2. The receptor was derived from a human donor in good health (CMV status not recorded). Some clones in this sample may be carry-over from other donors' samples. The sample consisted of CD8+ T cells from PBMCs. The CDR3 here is CASSLARPSGSREVGELFF. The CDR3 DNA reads TGTGCCAGCAGCTTAGCGAGGCCTAGCGGGAGTAGAGAGGTCGGGGAGCTGTTTTTT.